Following are 24 T cell receptor beta chains from one sample sequenced in a study of blood T cell repertoires in COVID-19. The protocol was immunoSEQ multiplex PCR, while the TCRdb copy is restricted to in-frame clones and leaves out a portion. The sample contains approximately 240,000 clones, over 80% of which appear only once. Sequenced material: peripheral blood. The source is a woman aged 55-75 years with active or convalescent COVID-19.

The chain links TRBV7-9 to TRBJ2-2, with TRBD1 identical over 9 bases. J gave up 5 bases and V 6 bases, and 10 bases lay outside the gene matches. The CDR3 runs to 16 residues. The germline V gene has CDR1 SEHNR and CDR2 FQNEAQ (reference sequence). CDR3 coding DNA: TGTGCCAGCAGACCTAACCCGGGACAGGGTACCGGGGAGCTGTTTTTT. It codes for CASRPNPGQGTGELFF.

The chain links TRBV11-2 to TRBJ2-5; the match to TRBD1 covers 8 bases. The germline V gene has CDR1 SGHAT and CDR2 FQNNGV. The trim removed 3 bases at V and 2 bases at J, leaving 5 bases unmatched. CDR3 length: 15 amino acids. Written as DNA, the CDR3 is TGTGCCAGCAGCTTGGGCGGGACAGGTCAAGAGACCCAGTACTTC. Translated, it gives CASSLGGTGQETQYF.

The chain couples TRBV18 to TRBJ2-1, with D unresolved. The CDR3 extends over 15 amino acids. Trimming took 0 bases from V and 3 from J, leaving 9 bases between them. From germline, CDR1 is KGHSH and CDR2 LQKENI. The CDR3 here is CASSPPQVYYNEQFF. The DNA for the CDR3 is TGTGCCAGCTCACCACCGCAGGTCTACTACAATGAGCAGTTCTTC.

This clone was detected once. This chain joins TRBV5-6 and TRBJ1-2; 8 bases line up with TRBD1. Trimming took 2 bases from V and 9 from J; bases not matched to a gene: 6. CDR1 and CDR2 from the germline V gene are SGHDT and YYEEEE. The CDR3 is made up of 13 amino acids. The chain's CDR3 is CASSFSGQGRYTF. The CDR3 DNA is TGTGCCAGCAGCTTTTCCGGACAGGGACGCTACACCTTC.

The V call is TRBV6-5, the J call TRBJ2-7; 7 bases line up with TRBD2. Trimming removed 5 bases from V and 3 bases from J; junction bases left unmatched: 1. Germline V gives CDR1 MNHEY, CDR2 SVGAGI. The CDR3 contains 12 residues. CDR3 DNA sequence: TGTGCCAGCAGTCGGGACTACTACGAGCAGTACGTC. It yields the protein CASSRDYYEQYV.

The J gene is TRBJ1-2, the V gene TRBV25-1; possible D gene TRBD1, 5 bases. This CDR3 region has 11 residues. V was shortened by 7 bases and J by 4 bases, with 7 bases between the two germline ends. Germline V gene lookup returns CDR1 MGHDK and CDR2 SYGVNS. CDR3 amino acids: CASTDSYGYTF. The CDR3 DNA is TGTGCCAGCACCGACAGCTATGGCTACACCTTC.

The chain employs TRBV28 and TRBJ1-1; 8 nucleotides align to TRBD1. The germline V gene has CDR1 MDHEN and CDR2 SYDVKM. The CDR3 is 16 amino acids. The junction had 9 bases not matched to a gene; V was cut back by 2 bases and J by 4 bases. Written as DNA, the CDR3 is TGTGCCAGCAGTTTAGAGCAGGGGGCAATGGTCACTGAAGCTTTCTTT. This gives the protein CASSLEQGAMVTEAFF.

The chain carries TRBV6-6 and TRBJ2-7, with D maybe TRBD1 (5 bases). This CDR3 has 15 amino acids. CDR1 and CDR2 from the germline V gene are MNHNY and SVGAGI (reference sequence). V was cut by 6 bases and J by 1 base, with 16 bases left in between. CDR3 bases: TGTGCCAGCAGCTACCCTGGTAGGGGTTCCTACGAGCAGTACTTC. Its translation: CASSYPGRGSYEQYF.

The chain couples TRBV30 to TRBJ1-2; TRBD1 matches at 10 bases. The CDR3 is 15 amino acids. Looked up from germline, CDR1 is GTSNPN and CDR2 is SVGIG (reference sequence). The ends lost 5 bases at V and 2 bases at J; junction bases unmatched: 8. CDR3 DNA sequence: TGTGCCTGGCATACCGGGACAGGGGCCAACTATGGCTACACCTTC. Encoded protein: CAWHTGTGANYGYTF.

Concerning this clone itself: Other DNA sequences in this specimen translate into the identical CDR3. V is TRBV5-1 and J is TRBJ2-7, with 7 bases identical to TRBD1. V lost 0 bases and J lost 1; bases outside the gene matches: 1. This CDR3 spans 14 amino acids. Germline CDR1 SGHRS, CDR2 YFSETQ. CDR3 in DNA: TGCGCCAGCAGCTTGGGACAGGGATCCTACGAGCAGTACTTC. Translated: CASSLGQGSYEQYF. The variable domain in full, completed from reference TRBV5-1 and TRBJ2-7, reads KAGVTQTPRYLIKTRGQQVTLSCSPISGHRSVSWYQQTPGQGLQFLFEYFSETQRNKGNFPGRFSGRQFSNSRSEMNVSTLELGDSALYLCASSLGQGSYEQYFGPGTRLTVT.

This clone was found once. CDR3 DNA: TGTGCCGTTCAGGGGTGGGGGGGAAACACCATATATTTT. It yields the protein CAVQGWGGNTIYF. The chain recombines TRBV12-3 or TRBV12-4 with TRBJ1-3; D perhaps matches TRBD1 (6 bases). This CDR3 has 13 amino acids. V was pared by 11 bases and J by 4 bases, with 15 bases between.

The chain carries TRBV7-8 and TRBJ1-5; D is perhaps TRBD1 (5 bases). The V gene lost 4 bases and the J gene lost 2 bases, with 15 bases spanning the gap. Germline CDR1 and CDR2: SGHVS and FQNEAQ. CDR3 length: 16 amino acids. In nucleotides, the CDR3 is TGTGCCAGCAGCTCCCATAGGCTCAGGGGCAATCAGCCCCAGCATTTT. This encodes CASSSHRLRGNQPQHF.

The chain uses TRBV19 and TRBJ2-3; TRBD2 matches 10 bases. The CDR3 spans 14 residues. The trim removed 6 bases at V and 4 bases at J, leaving 4 bases unmatched. Germline CDR1 LNHDA, CDR2 SQIVND (reference sequence). The CDR3 region is CASSPGTSADTQYF. The CDR3 DNA is TGTGCCAGTAGCCCCGGGACTAGCGCAGATACGCAGTATTTT.

This chain links TRBV11-2 with TRBJ2-6; TRBD1 might be the D (7 bases). Germline V gives CDR1 SGHAT, CDR2 FQNNGV. The V gene lost 4 bases and the J gene lost 2 bases, with 15 bases spanning the gap. The CDR3 consists of 17 residues. The CDR3 protein is CASSSQGGAPGANVLTF. As DNA, the CDR3 is TGTGCCAGCAGCTCCCAGGGGGGAGCCCCTGGGGCCAACGTCCTGACTTTC.

This chain joins TRBV3-1 (or the pseudogene TRBV3-2) and TRBJ2-7; TRBD1 matches 8 bases. Germline V gene data show CDR1 as LGHDT and CDR2 as YNNKEL (reference sequence). The CDR3 has 14 residues. Trimming took 1 base from V and 6 from J; bases not matched to a gene: 5. CDR3 DNA sequence: TGTGCCAGCAGCCAAGGACAGGGGAGGTCCGAGCAGTACTTC. It specifies CASSQGQGRSEQYF.

This chain links TRBV5-4 with TRBJ1-1; D possibly corresponds to TRBD1 (6 bases). The CDR3 length is 15 residues. Germline V gene lookup returns CDR1 SGHNT and CDR2 YYREEE (reference sequence). Trimming left V 4 bases short and J 1 base short, with 14 bases between. Here the CDR3 DNA reads TGTGCCAGCAGCCCCAGGACAGAGGAGAACACTGAAGCTTTCTTT. Translated, it gives CASSPRTEENTEAFF.

The rearrangement links TRBV10-2 to TRBJ1-5; 7 bases align to TRBD1. The CDR3 sequence is 17 residues long. The germline gives CDR1 WSHSY, CDR2 SAAADI. Trimming took 10 bases from V and 5 from J; bases not matched to a gene: 20. The CDR3 sequence: CAIPPGWDSVIYQPQHF. The CDR3 region has the DNA TGCGCCATCCCACCCGGTTGGGACAGCGTCATTTATCAGCCCCAGCATTTT.

The chain employs TRBV9 and TRBJ2-5; tentatively, D is TRBD2 (5 bases). The V end lost 2 bases, the J end lost 7 bases, and 15 bases lay between the germline ends. The CDR3 consists of 14 residues. Germline CDR1 is SGDLS and CDR2 is YYNGEE. CDR3 sequence (DNA): TGTGCCAGCAGCGTGGCGGGTGGGATAGGGACCCAGTACTTC. Translation: CASSVAGGIGTQYF.

This clone was seen just once. This chain links TRBV11-2 with TRBJ2-7, with a tentative D call TRBD1 (6 bases). Trimming pared 5 bases from V and 2 bases from J, leaving 13 bases between. This CDR3 contains 14 residues. Germline assignment: CDR1 SGHAT and CDR2 FQNNGV. The CDR3 sequence is CASSGRTVPYEQYV. The CDR3 region has the DNA TGTGCCAGCAGCGGTCGGACAGTACCCTACGAGCAGTACGTC.

This rearrangement joins TRBV29-1 to TRBJ1-2; TRBD1 aligns across 7 bases. CDR3 length: 11 amino acids. V shed 3 bases, J shed 8 bases, and the junction held 3 bases outside the gene matches. Germline V gene sequence: CDR1 SQVTM, CDR2 ANQGSEA. The CDR3 sequence: CSVDGGGGYTF. The CDR3 region has the DNA TGCAGCGTTGACGGAGGGGGCGGCTACACCTTC.

J is TRBJ1-1 and V is TRBV30; D possibly corresponds to TRBD1 (6 bases). Germline CDR1 GTSNPN, CDR2 SVGIG (reference sequence). With 2 bases removed from V and 7 bases from J, the gap between germline ends came to 11 bases. The CDR3 runs 12 residues. The CDR3 loop is CAWSKGGVEAFF. The CDR3 DNA sequence: TGTGCCTGGAGTAAGGGGGGGGTTGAAGCTTTCTTT.

The CDR3 protein is CASSALGEDTEAFF. Here the CDR3 DNA reads TGTGCCAGCAGCGCTCTGGGGGAGGACACTGAAGCTTTCTTT. The V call is TRBV9, the J call TRBJ1-1, with a tentative D call TRBD1 (5 bases). The CDR3 is 14 amino acids. Germline V lookup: CDR1 SGDLS, CDR2 YYNGEE. V lost 3 bases to trimming and J lost 3 bases, with 12 bases between them.

V gene TRBV6-4 combines with J gene TRBJ2-3; no reliable D call. Germline loops: CDR1 MRHNA, CDR2 SNTAGT. The ends were cut back, 0 bases at V and 4 bases at J, with 8 bases in the middle. The CDR3 consists of 14 residues. CDR3 in DNA: TGTGCCAGCAGTGACTCCCCAGGATCAGATACGCAGTATTTT. Its translation: CASSDSPGSDTQYF.

The CDR3 is CASSLARSTDTQYF. CDR3 sequence (DNA): TGTGCCAGCAGCTTGGCTAGGAGCACAGATACGCAGTATTTT. The rearrangement links TRBV5-8 to TRBJ2-3; D remains unclear. With 0 bases removed from V and 0 bases from J, the gap between germline ends came to 5 bases. The CDR3 extends over 14 amino acids. The germline V gene has CDR1 SGHTS and CDR2 YDEGEE.